This TCR beta chain stems from a study of cytomegalovirus exposure and HLA in healthy donors (dated by TCRdb to about 2017). About the study as a whole: A later analysis indicated that the 90 to 150 validation repertoires were generated on the platform also employed for the approximately 670 repertoires of the first cohort. In addition to the first cohort of approximately 670 subjects, a separate validation cohort of 100 to 150 different subjects was used. The study aimed to test whether cataloging public T cell receptors could reveal signatures of past pathogen exposure. High-throughput TCR immunosequencing, statistical association of individual TCRs with disease status, and machine learning were combined to predict cytomegalovirus infection status.

Paper-wide results and their limitations: A later analysis lacked HLA typing for the validation cohort, so it scored co-occurrence in that cohort across all 130 or so repertoires. In vitro tests confirmed that a few of the cytomegalovirus-associated TCR beta chains recognize cytomegalovirus antigens. Most TCR sequences were seen in very few donors, while some public TCRs were found in many individuals. The classifier was reported to diagnose cytomegalovirus status with high specificity and sensitivity in both the original cohort and the validation cohort. Of the cluster scores, around 95% were above 0 in a later analysis, which found that TCRs clustered in the first cohort also tended to co-occur in the 120 or so validation repertoires. In the study, about 150 TCR beta chains were listed as associated with cytomegalovirus. The authors suggested that the approach could potentially be extended to other disease states and immunological phenotypes.

The CDR3 sequence holds 14 residues, the cysteine and phenylalanine included. The CDR3 DNA has 42 bases and is translated from base 1. Cut back by 6 bases and 1 base, the V and J ends lie 12 bases apart. In the germline V gene (reference sequence), CDR1 corresponds to MNHEY and CDR2 to SMNVEV. The library came from the immunoSEQ multiplex PCR assay. As for the authors' bioinformatics: A statistical classification framework was built for diagnosing cytomegalovirus status from the catalog of TCR beta chain sequences. TCRdb limited this immuneACCESS table to in-frame rearrangements with V and J called. A share of clones is missing; checked studies link under half to unresolved V genes, and the rest is unexplained. For V, J and clone size, that table is used; D and trimming come from the DNA. The sample table holds hundreds of thousands of clones, of which roughly nine tenths were seen once. The top ten constitute about 12% of the sample.

Comments on this clone: Its antigen is currently not known. The input lacks base qualities; no much larger clone sits a single base away.

The donors belonged to the validation cohort of over a hundred subjects, which was separate from the approximately 660-subject first cohort. The chain links TRBV27 with TRBJ1-1; the best D guess is TRBD1, with 5 bases matching. Source material: PBMCs. This TCR derives from a man younger than 35 in good health and CMV-seropositive. The encoded CDR3 is CASSPQDSNTEAFF. The sequenced DNA is TGTGCCAGCAGCCCACAGGACTCGAACACTGAAGCTTTCTTT.